This T cell receptor beta chain was sequenced in a study of human T cells and chemical hapten exposure. Study as a whole: Per-sample TCR yield variability stemmed mainly from small pooled library volume differences.

The CDR3 is 15 amino acids. The germline CDR1 and CDR2 sequences are SGHTA and FQGNSA. Trimming shortened V by 4 bases and J by 7 bases, and 18 bases separated the two germline ends. Authors' analysis steps: Samples ranged from 23,224 to 690,600 TCRs, with a median of approximately 90,000. TCRdb re-called the RACE reads with MiXCR, one entry per CDR3 protein. The authors' filters were not applied to this entry. The sample consists of over 35,000 distinct CDR3 sequences, about 4.2% of them appearing once. In this sample, this clonotype turned up many times. The time point is: patch test 1, 2 weeks after DPC sensitization. Treatment reported: therapeutic diphenylcyclopropenone sensitization with weekly scalp DPC. Unfractionated whole blood served as the source for total RNA extraction.

The sequence was obtained from a man aged 45-65 years with alopecia areata. Some clones in this sample may be carry-over from other donors' samples. This material consisted of whole blood, taken in connection with sensitization to the hapten diphenylcyclopropenone (DPC). This chain joins TRBV7-2 and TRBJ2-3; maybe TRBD1 (6 bases). The CDR3 nucleotides read TGTGCCAGCAGCTCGACCATCGGGACACCTAATACGCAGTATTTT. Protein sequence: CASSSTIGTPNTQYF.